The sequence of this T cell receptor beta chain was determined in a study of blood T cell repertoires in COVID-19. Study overall: T cells, B-cell-depleted T cells, or PBMCs supplied cDNA or gDNA.

Original data processing: The authors estimated nucleated cell counts from reference gene primer amplification. Only in-frame clones appear in the TCRdb table, and some are missing; sequencing was by immunoSEQ multiplex PCR. The V and J calls and the clone size are those of that table, but D and trimming were determined from the DNA. The profile covers more than 100,000 clones, with 88% appearing a single time and less than 4% taken by the ten largest. Germline V CDR1 and CDR2: SGHTA, FQGNSA. The CDR3 covers 14 residues. V lost 0 bases and J lost 2, with 7 bases in between. Source material: peripheral blood. The V and J genes are TRBV7-2 and TRBJ1-1; D gene ambiguous. This clonotype was sampled from a human donor in a cohort sampled during active COVID-19. CDR3 protein: CASSLAAGNTEAFF. The CDR3 coding sequence is TGTGCCAGCAGCTTAGCGGCAGGCAACACTGAAGCTTTCTTT.